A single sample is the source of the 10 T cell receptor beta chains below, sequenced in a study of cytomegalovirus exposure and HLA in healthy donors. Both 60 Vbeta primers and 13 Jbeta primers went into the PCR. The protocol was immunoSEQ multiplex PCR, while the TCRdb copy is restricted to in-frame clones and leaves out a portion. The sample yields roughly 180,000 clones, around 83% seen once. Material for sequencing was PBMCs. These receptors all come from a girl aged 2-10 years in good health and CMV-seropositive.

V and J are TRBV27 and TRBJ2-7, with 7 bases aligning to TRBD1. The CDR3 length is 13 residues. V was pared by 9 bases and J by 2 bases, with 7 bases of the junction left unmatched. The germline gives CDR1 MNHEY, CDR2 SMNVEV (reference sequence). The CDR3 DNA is TGTGCCAGTTCCCGGGACAGCGCCTACGAGCAGTACTTC. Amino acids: CASSRDSAYEQYF.

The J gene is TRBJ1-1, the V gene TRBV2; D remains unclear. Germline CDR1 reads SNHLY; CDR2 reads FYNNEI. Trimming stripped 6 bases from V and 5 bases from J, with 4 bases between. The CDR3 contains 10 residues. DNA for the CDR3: TGTGCCAGCAGCGGGACTGAAGCTTTCTTT. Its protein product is CASSGTEAFF.

In nucleotides, the CDR3 is TGTGCCAGCAGCACCTCCGGGCACAGGGTTGCCACTGAAGCTTTCTTT. Translation gives CASSTSGHRVATEAFF. V and J are TRBV11-2 and TRBJ1-1; TRBD1 might be the D (6 bases). V was pared by 5 bases and J by 4 bases, with 20 bases between. This CDR3 comprises 16 residues. Germline V gene sequence: CDR1 SGHAT, CDR2 FQNNGV. The variable domain in full, with the rest retrieved from reference TRBV11-2 and TRBJ1-1, is EAGVAQSPRYKIIEKRQSVAFWCNPISGHATLYWYQQILGQGPKLLIQFQNNGVVDDSQLPKDRFSAERLKGVDSTLKIQPAKLEDSAVYLCASSTSGHRVATEAFFGQGTRLTVV.

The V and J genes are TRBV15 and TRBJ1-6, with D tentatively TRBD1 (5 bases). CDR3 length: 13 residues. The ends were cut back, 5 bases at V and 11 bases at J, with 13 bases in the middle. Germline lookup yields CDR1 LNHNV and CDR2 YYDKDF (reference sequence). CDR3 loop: CATSLEGRAPLHF. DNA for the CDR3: TGTGCCACCAGCCTTGAGGGGAGGGCACCCCTCCACTTT.

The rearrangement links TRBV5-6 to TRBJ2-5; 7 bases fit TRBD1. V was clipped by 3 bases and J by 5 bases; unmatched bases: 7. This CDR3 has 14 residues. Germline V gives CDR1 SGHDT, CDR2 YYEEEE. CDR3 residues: CASSSPTGAETQYF. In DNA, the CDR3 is TGTGCCAGCAGCTCACCCACAGGGGCCGAGACCCAGTACTTC.

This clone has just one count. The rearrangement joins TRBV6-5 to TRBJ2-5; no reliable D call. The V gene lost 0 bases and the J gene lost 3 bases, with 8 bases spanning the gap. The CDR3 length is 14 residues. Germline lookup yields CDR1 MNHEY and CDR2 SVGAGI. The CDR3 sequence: CASSYSSSEETQYF. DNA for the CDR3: TGTGCCAGCAGTTACTCATCGTCGGAAGAGACCCAGTACTTC.

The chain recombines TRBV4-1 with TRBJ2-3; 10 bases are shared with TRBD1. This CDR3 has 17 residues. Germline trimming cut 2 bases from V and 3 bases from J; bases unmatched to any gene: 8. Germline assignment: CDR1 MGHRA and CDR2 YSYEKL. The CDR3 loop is CASSQTQTGGKTDTQYF. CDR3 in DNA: TGCGCCAGCAGCCAAACCCAGACAGGGGGCAAGACAGATACGCAGTATTTT.

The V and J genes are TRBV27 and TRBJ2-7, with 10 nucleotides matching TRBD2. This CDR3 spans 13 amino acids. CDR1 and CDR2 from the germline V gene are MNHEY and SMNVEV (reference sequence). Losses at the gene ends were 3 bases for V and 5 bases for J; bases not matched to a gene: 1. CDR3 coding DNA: TGTGCCAGCAGTTTCCTAGCGGGGGACGAGCAGTACTTC. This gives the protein CASSFLAGDEQYF.

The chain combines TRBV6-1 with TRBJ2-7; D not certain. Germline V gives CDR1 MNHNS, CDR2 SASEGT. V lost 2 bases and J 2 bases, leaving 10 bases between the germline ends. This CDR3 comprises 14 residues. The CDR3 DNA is TGTGCCAGCAGTGAATATCCCAGTACCTACGAGCAGTACTTC. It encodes CASSEYPSTYEQYF.

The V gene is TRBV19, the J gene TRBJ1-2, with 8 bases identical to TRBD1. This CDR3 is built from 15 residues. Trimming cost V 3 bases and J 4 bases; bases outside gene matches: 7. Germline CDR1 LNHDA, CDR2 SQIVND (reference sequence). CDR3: CASSIAPDRGYGYTF. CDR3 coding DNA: TGTGCCAGTAGTATTGCCCCCGACAGGGGCTATGGCTACACCTTC.